What follows describes a single TCR beta chain. The antigen is not known. Clones were read by immunoSEQ multiplex PCR, and TCRdb kept only the in-frame ones, dropping some. In the table there are roughly 180,000 clones, around nine tenths of which are singletons. This sample is part of a study of Ad26.COV2.S vaccination and SARS-CoV-2 variants. The V gene's germline CDR1 is SNHLY and CDR2 FYNNEI. There are 11 residues in the CDR3. The V end was cut by 1 base, the J end by 5 bases, with 2 bases between. General study points: Vaccine recipients posted higher spike-specific TCR breadth than their placebo counterparts. Recipients of either vaccine or placebo displayed similar breadth of non-spike TCRs.

This TCR was sampled from a human donor who had recovered from COVID-19. The sample was peripheral blood, taken after recovery from COVID-19. The chain combines TRBV2 with TRBJ2-5, with D hard to call. CDR3 DNA sequence: TGTGCCAGCAGTGAAGAGGAGACCCAGTACTTC. It encodes CASSEEETQYF.